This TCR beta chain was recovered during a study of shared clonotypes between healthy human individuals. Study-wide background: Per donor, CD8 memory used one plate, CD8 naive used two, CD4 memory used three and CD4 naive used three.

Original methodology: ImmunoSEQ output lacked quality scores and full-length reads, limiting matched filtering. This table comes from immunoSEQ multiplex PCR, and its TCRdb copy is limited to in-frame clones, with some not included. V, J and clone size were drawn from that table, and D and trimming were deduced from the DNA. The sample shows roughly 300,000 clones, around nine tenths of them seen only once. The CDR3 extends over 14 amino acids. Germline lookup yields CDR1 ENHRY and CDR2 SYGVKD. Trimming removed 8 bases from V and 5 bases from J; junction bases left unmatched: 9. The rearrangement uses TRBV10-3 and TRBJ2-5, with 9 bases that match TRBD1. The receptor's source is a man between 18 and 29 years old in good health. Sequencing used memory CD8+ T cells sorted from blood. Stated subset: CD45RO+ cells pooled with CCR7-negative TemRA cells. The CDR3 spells CAIRDRDSTETQYF. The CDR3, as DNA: TGTGCCATCCGGGACAGGGATTCTACGGAGACCCAGTACTTC.